Included here is one T cell receptor beta chain sequence, with context. This entry belongs to a study of blood T cell repertoires in COVID-19. Study in general: The analysed material was cDNA or gDNA that came from T cells, B-cell-depleted T cells, or PBMCs.

Germline-derived CDR1 and CDR2 are MNHEY and SMNVEV (reference sequence). This CDR3 has 16 residues. Trimming removed 5 bases from V and 0 bases from J, with 14 bases in between. Libraries were prepared by immunoSEQ multiplex PCR; TCRdb keeps only in-frame clonotypes and omits some of them. The data contain around 190,000 clones, around 85% of them singletons. The chain uses TRBV27 and TRBJ1-5; possible D gene TRBD1, 6 bases. Source material: peripheral blood. This clonotype originated in a man younger than 40 with acute or convalescent COVID-19. The CDR3: CASSPTGTISNQPQHF. CDR3 sequence (DNA): TGTGCCAGCAGTCCAACCGGGACAATTAGCAATCAGCCCCAGCATTTT.